A single sample gave rise to the 26 T cell receptor beta chains below, sequenced in a study of early T cells in non-severe SARS-CoV-2 infection. TCRdb re-called the 5' RACE reads with MiXCR, one entry per CDR3 protein. The table records some 81,000 distinct CDR3 sequences, roughly a sixth of them present only once. The sample taken for sequencing was whole blood. The receptors were sampled from an adult who was a healthcare worker with PCR-confirmed SARS-CoV-2 infection or an uninfected control (not recorded which).

This chain's CDR3 is CASSFSQDNEQFF. The CDR3 DNA reads as TGTGCCAGCAGCTTTTCACAGGACAATGAGCAGTTCTTC. The V gene is TRBV11-1, the J gene TRBJ2-1, with a tentative D call TRBD1 (5 bases). V lost 3 bases to trimming and J lost 5 bases, with 8 bases between them. The CDR3 spans 13 residues. Germline CDR1 is SGHAT and CDR2 is FQDESV (reference sequence).

This clonotype has a handful of counts. The rearrangement joins TRBV6-2 or TRBV6-3 to TRBJ2-2, with 10 positions matching TRBD1. There are 15 residues in the CDR3. Germline loops: CDR1 MNHEY, CDR2 SVGEGT. V was clipped by 2 bases and J by 7 bases; unmatched bases: 4. As DNA, the CDR3 is TGTGCCAGCAGTTACAACGACAGGGGGCACGGGGAGCTGTTTTTT. It codes for CASSYNDRGHGELFF.

This clonotype was observed at least ten times. V gene TRBV29-1 combines with J gene TRBJ2-5; the D gene could be TRBD1 or TRBD2 (5 bases each). The V gene lost 3 bases and the J gene lost 9 bases, with 26 bases spanning the gap. The CDR3 is 16 amino acids. CDR1 and CDR2 (germline): SQVTM, ANQGSEA. The CDR3 coding sequence is TGCAGCGTTGACTCGGCCGGGGACGCCGCCTTAGGGGCCCAGTACTTC. Translated, it gives CSVDSAGDAALGAQYF.

This clonotype was counted at least ten times. V and J are TRBV30 and TRBJ1-3; a possible D gene is TRBD1 (6 bases). The V and J ends lost 3 bases and 2 bases respectively, with 11 bases between them. This CDR3 comprises 14 residues. The V gene's germline CDR1 is GTSNPN and CDR2 SVGIG (reference sequence). For the CDR3, the DNA is TGTGCCTGGAGGGCCAGACAGGCTGGAAACACCATATATTTT. Protein sequence: CAWRARQAGNTIYF. The whole variable domain, filled in from reference TRBV30 and TRBJ1-3, reads SQTIHQWPATLVQPVGSPLSLECTVEGTSNPNLYWYRQAAGRGLQLLFYSVGIGQISSEVPQNLSASRPQDRQFILSSKKLLLSDSGFYLCAWRARQAGNTIYFGEGSWLTVV.

This clonotype showed up just a few times. The chain uses TRBV6-1 and TRBJ2-1; D tentatively reads TRBD1 or TRBD2 (5 bases each). Trimming removed 5 bases from V and 7 bases from J, with 21 bases in between. Germline lookup yields CDR1 MNHNS and CDR2 SASEGT. This CDR3 spans 16 amino acids. The CDR3 DNA is TGTGCCAGCAGTTTAGACCGGGGCCAAAAGAGGAATGAGCAGTTCTTC. Translated, it gives CASSLDRGQKRNEQFF.

This clonotype turned up a few times. This rearrangement joins TRBV30 to TRBJ2-1; perhaps TRBD1 as D (6 bases). The CDR3 consists of 14 residues. CDR1 and CDR2 (germline): GTSNPN, SVGIG (reference sequence). The V and J ends lost 4 bases and 8 bases respectively, with 18 bases between them. CDR3 amino acids: CAWNQGIAADEQFF. As DNA, the CDR3 is TGTGCCTGGAACCAGGGGATCGCGGCGGATGAGCAGTTCTTC.

This clonotype was picked up a small number of times. The chain is built from TRBV3-1 and TRBJ1-1; D not certain. Trimming left V 2 bases short and J 0 bases short, with 19 bases between. Germline-derived CDR1 and CDR2 are LGHDT and YNNKEL (reference sequence). This CDR3 comprises 18 residues. The CDR3 loop reads CASSQYPGFHTMNTEAFF. The CDR3 coding sequence is TGTGCCAGCAGCCAATATCCGGGTTTCCACACCATGAACACTGAAGCTTTCTTT.

The chain employs TRBV7-9 and TRBJ2-7; D possibly matches TRBD1 or TRBD2 (6 bases each). V was clipped by 5 bases and J by 9 bases, with 17 bases between them. This CDR3 has 13 residues. Germline V gene data show CDR1 as SEHNR and CDR2 as FQNEAQ (reference sequence). This CDR3 reads CASSPRGTPGQYF. CDR3 coding DNA: TGTGCCAGCAGCCCCCGCGGGACACCCGGGCAGTACTTC.

V is TRBV27 and J is TRBJ2-2, with D hard to call. V was shortened by 2 bases and J by 4 bases, with 8 bases between the two germline ends. Germline values: CDR1 MNHEY, CDR2 SMNVEV (reference sequence). This CDR3 comprises 14 residues. In nucleotides, the CDR3 is TGTGCCAGCAGTTTACAGGTCTCCACCGGGGAGCTGTTTTTT. Protein sequence: CASSLQVSTGELFF.

The CDR3 region is CASSAQQETQYF. The CDR3 coding sequence is TGTGCCAGCAGCGCTCAACAAGAGACCCAGTACTTC. The chain joins TRBV11-1 to TRBJ2-5; no clear D. The CDR3 sequence is 12 residues long. Germline V gene lookup returns CDR1 SGHAT and CDR2 FQDESV (reference sequence). The V gene lost 5 bases and the J gene lost 2 bases, with 6 bases spanning the gap.

V usage is TRBV18 and J usage is TRBJ2-7; D is tentatively TRBD1 or TRBD2 (6 bases each). The V end lost 6 bases, the J end lost 5 bases, and 17 bases lay between the germline ends. The V gene's germline CDR1 is KGHSH and CDR2 LQKENI. The CDR3 runs 14 residues. The CDR3: CASSGQPRGDEQYF. CDR3 sequence (DNA): TGTGCCAGCTCCGGACAGCCGAGGGGGGACGAGCAGTACTTC.

The chain carries TRBV20-1 and TRBJ2-3, with D tentatively TRBD2 (5 bases). Trimming pared 0 bases from V and 5 bases from J, leaving 18 bases between. The CDR3 totals 16 residues. In germline, CDR1 is DFQATT, CDR2 SNEGSKA (reference sequence). CDR3 sequence: CSAREYPLVRLDTQYF. For the CDR3, the DNA is TGCAGTGCTAGAGAGTATCCACTAGTACGGTTAGATACGCAGTATTTT.

In its sample, this clonotype was seen many times. One end of the junction is discordant with germline, which a read error may explain. The chain employs TRBV7-8 and TRBJ1-2; D possibly corresponds to TRBD1 (5 bases). Germline lookup yields CDR1 SGHVS and CDR2 FQNEAQ. The CDR3 is 15 amino acids. This CDR3 is CASSLATGTNYGYTF. The CDR3 DNA reads TGTGCCAGCAGCCTAGCTACCGGGACCAACTATGGCTACACCTTC.

The CDR3 sequence is CASSSSLLAGGGGEQFF. The CDR3, as DNA: TGTGCCAGCAGCTCTTCGCTACTAGCGGGAGGTGGTGGTGAGCAGTTCTTC. The genes are TRBV7-3 and TRBJ2-1; 12 bases match TRBD2. The CDR3 consists of 17 residues. Trimming cost V 4 bases and J 9 bases; bases outside gene matches: 13. Germline CDR1 and CDR2: SGHTA and FQGTGA. The full variable domain, in which reference TRBV7-3 and TRBJ2-1 provide the parts outside the CDR3, is GAGVSQTPSNKVTEKGKYVELRCDPISGHTALYWYRQSLGQGPEFLIYFQGTGAADDSGLPNDRFFAVRPEGSVSTLKIQRTERGDSAVYLCASSSSLLAGGGGEQFFGPGTRLTVL.

This chain uses TRBV7-9 with TRBJ2-7; 7 nucleotides align to TRBD2. Germline loops: CDR1 SEHNR, CDR2 FQNEAQ (reference sequence). The CDR3 contains 17 residues. The V and J ends lost 4 bases and 2 bases, in that order; junction bases with no gene match: 14. CDR3 coding DNA: TGTGCCAGCAGCTCACTACTTGGGGGAGGGAAACCCTACGAGCAGTACTTC. Translating gives CASSSLLGGGKPYEQYF.

CDR3 nucleotide sequence: TGCGCCAGCGGATCAACAGGGGAAGCGCAGTTCTTC. Its protein is CASGSTGEAQFF. The V and J genes are TRBV10-2 and TRBJ2-1; TRBD1 agrees at 7 bases. V shed 8 bases, J shed 12 bases, and the junction held 10 bases outside the gene matches. Per the germline V gene, CDR1 is WSHSY and CDR2 is SAAADI. The CDR3 is 12 residues long.

The chain is built from TRBV3-1 and TRBJ2-3; no definite D call. The V end lost 0 bases, the J end lost 0 bases, and 16 bases lay between the germline ends. Looked up from germline, CDR1 is LGHDT and CDR2 is YNNKEL (reference sequence). The CDR3 runs 18 residues. This CDR3 reads CASSQDRIGPLSTDTQYF. The CDR3 DNA follows: TGTGCCAGCAGCCAAGATAGGATCGGGCCTCTCAGCACAGATACGCAGTATTTT.

This clonotype was seen ten or more times. The gene calls are TRBV7-7 and TRBJ2-2; D is tentatively TRBD1 or TRBD2 (5 bases each). This CDR3 is built from 13 residues. Germline lookup yields CDR1 SSHAT and CDR2 FNYEAQ (reference sequence). This CDR3 is CAIGTQNTGELFF. The CDR3 DNA sequence: TGTGCGATAGGGACGCAGAACACCGGGGAGCTGTTTTTT.

This clonotype has just a few counts. The genes are TRBV9 and TRBJ1-1; D is undetermined. Trimming removed 3 bases from V and 2 bases from J, with 14 bases in between. The germline gives CDR1 SGDLS, CDR2 YYNGEE. This CDR3 comprises 15 residues. The CDR3 nucleotides read TGTGCCAGCAGCGAGGCCCCCGGTGCTAACACTGAAGCTTTCTTT. It encodes CASSEAPGANTEAFF.

The table lists this clonotype with a few counts. The chain couples TRBV12-3 or TRBV12-4 to TRBJ1-6; D possibly corresponds to TRBD1 (5 bases). The CDR3 extends over 16 amino acids. Trimming took off 5 bases at V and 6 bases at J, with 17 bases between the two ends. CDR3: CASSREAGEINSPLHF. CDR3 in DNA: TGTGCCAGCAGTCGAGAGGCGGGGGAGATTAATTCACCCCTCCACTTT.

This clonotype was seen repeatedly, ten times or more. This chain uses TRBV20-1 with TRBJ2-3; no reliable D call. V gave up 3 bases and J gave up 6 bases, with 10 bases separating them. Germline V gene data show CDR1 as DFQATT and CDR2 as SNEGSKA (reference sequence). The CDR3 is 12 residues long. Written as DNA, the CDR3 is TGCAGTGCTAGCAAGCGAGCGGATACGCAGTATTTT. This codes for CSASKRADTQYF.

This clonotype has more than one count but fewer than ten. At one end, the junction sequence differs from germline, possibly due to a read error. The chain is built from TRBV24-1 and TRBJ2-2; the match to TRBD2 covers 10 bases. The CDR3 is made up of 18 amino acids. CDR1 and CDR2 from the germline V gene are KGHDR and SFDVKD. DNA for the CDR3: TGTGCCACCAGTGATTTGAAAGCGGGAGGGCCTATCACCGGGGAGCGGTTTTTT. Residues: CATSDLKAGGPITGERFF.

The J gene is TRBJ1-6, the V gene TRBV6-5; 7 bases align to TRBD1. The CDR3 length is 13 residues. Trimming removed 6 bases from V and 14 bases from J; junction bases left unmatched: 10. Germline CDR1 reads MNHEY; CDR2 reads SVGAGI. The CDR3 spells CASRGRGRGTLHF. CDR3 bases: TGTGCCAGCAGGGGCAGGGGGAGAGGGACCCTCCACTTT.

The chain carries TRBV7-9 and TRBJ1-1; D remains unclear. This CDR3 spans 15 amino acids. V was clipped by 1 base and J by 1 base, with 10 bases between them. CDR1 is SEHNR, CDR2 FQNEAQ, per germline (reference sequence). CDR3 in amino acids: CASSLEPTANTEAFF. The CDR3 DNA is TGTGCCAGCAGCTTAGAGCCCACAGCGAACACTGAAGCTTTCTTT.

V usage is TRBV28 and J usage is TRBJ1-1; TRBD1 is a possible D gene (5 bases). The CDR3 is 13 amino acids. With 5 bases removed from V and 4 bases from J, the gap between germline ends came to 11 bases. Germline V gene sequence: CDR1 MDHEN, CDR2 SYDVKM. CDR3 coding DNA: TGTGCCAGCAGTCCTGTTGGGGCCACTGAAGCTTTCTTT. Protein: CASSPVGATEAFF.

The rearrangement links TRBV7-8 to TRBJ2-1; unclear D gene. This CDR3 comprises 15 residues. V was pared by 1 base and J by 2 bases, with 9 bases between. Germline loops: CDR1 SGHVS, CDR2 FQNEAQ. CDR3 in DNA: TGTGCCAGCAGCTTAGATCCGCTCCCCTACAATGAGCAGTTCTTC. The encoded protein is CASSLDPLPYNEQFF.